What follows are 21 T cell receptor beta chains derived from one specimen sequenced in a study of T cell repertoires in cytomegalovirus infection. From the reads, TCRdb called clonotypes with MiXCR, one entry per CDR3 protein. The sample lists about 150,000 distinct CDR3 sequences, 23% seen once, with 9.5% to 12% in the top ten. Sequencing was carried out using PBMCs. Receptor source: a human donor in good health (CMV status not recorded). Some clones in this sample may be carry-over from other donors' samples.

The chain's CDR3 is CASSAGQGAYQPQHF. CDR3 in DNA: TGTGCCAGTAGTGCAGGACAGGGGGCTTATCAGCCCCAGCATTTT. The chain is built from TRBV19 and TRBJ1-5; TRBD1 aligns across 11 bases. The V gene's germline CDR1 is LNHDA and CDR2 SQIVND (reference sequence). The CDR3 spans 15 residues. Trimming cost V 5 bases and J 5 bases; bases outside gene matches: 5.

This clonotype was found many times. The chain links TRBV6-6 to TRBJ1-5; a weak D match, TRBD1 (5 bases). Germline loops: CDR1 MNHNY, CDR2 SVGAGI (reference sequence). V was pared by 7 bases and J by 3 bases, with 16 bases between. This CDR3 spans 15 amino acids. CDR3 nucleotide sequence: TGTGCCAGCACCCAAGGGGCAGGGATCAATCAGCCCCAGCATTTT. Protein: CASTQGAGINQPQHF.

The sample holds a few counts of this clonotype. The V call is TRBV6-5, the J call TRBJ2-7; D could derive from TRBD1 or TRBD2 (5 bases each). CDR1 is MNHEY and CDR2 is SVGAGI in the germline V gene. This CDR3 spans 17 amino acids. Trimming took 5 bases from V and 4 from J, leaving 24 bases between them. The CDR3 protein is CASSPHLVRGRGYEQYF. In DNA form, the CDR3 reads TGTGCCAGCAGTCCACACCTGGTGAGGGGCCGGGGATACGAGCAGTACTTC.

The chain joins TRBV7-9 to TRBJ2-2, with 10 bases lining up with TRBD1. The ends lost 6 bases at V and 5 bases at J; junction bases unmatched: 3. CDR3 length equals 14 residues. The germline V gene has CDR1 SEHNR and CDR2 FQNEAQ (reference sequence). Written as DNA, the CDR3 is TGTGCCAGCAGAGAGGGACAGGGGACCGGGGAGCTGTTTTTT. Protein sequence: CASREGQGTGELFF.

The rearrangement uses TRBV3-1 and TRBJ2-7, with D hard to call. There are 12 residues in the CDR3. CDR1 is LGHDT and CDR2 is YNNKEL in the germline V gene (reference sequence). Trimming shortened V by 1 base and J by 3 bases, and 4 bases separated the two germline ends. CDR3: CASSQVHYEQYF. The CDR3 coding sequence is TGTGCCAGCAGCCAAGTTCACTACGAGCAGTACTTC.

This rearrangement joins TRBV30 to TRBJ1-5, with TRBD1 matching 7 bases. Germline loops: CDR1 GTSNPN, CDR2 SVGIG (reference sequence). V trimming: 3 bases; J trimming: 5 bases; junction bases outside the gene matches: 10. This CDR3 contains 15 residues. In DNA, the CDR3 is TGTGCCTGGAGCCAGGGGACAGTCGATTATCAGCCCCAGCATTTT. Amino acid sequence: CAWSQGTVDYQPQHF.

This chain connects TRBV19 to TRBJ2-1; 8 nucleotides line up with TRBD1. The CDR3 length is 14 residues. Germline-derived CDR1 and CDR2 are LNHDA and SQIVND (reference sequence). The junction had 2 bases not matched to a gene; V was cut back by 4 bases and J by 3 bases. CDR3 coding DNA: TGTGCCAGTAGTACCGGACAGGGCTACAATGAGCAGTTCTTC. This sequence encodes CASSTGQGYNEQFF.

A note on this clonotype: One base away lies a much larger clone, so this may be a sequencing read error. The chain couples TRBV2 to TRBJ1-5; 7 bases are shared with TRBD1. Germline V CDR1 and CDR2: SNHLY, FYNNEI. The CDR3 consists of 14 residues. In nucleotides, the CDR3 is TGTGCCAACAGTGAAGACAGGGTTAATCAGCCCCAGCATTTT. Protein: CANSEDRVNQPQHF.

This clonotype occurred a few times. The CDR3 sequence is CASGIAGGPSTDTQYF. The CDR3 DNA is TGTGCCAGCGGCATAGCGGGAGGGCCGAGCACAGATACGCAGTATTTT. The chain carries TRBV7-2 and TRBJ2-3, with 11 bases that match TRBD2. CDR3 length: 16 amino acids. Germline loops: CDR1 SGHTA, CDR2 FQGNSA. The V and J ends lost 8 bases and 0 bases, in that order; junction bases with no gene match: 7.

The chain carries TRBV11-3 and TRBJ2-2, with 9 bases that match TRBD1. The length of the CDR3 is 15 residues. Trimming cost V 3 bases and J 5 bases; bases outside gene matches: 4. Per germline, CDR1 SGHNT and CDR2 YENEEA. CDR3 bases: TGTGCCAGCAGCTTTCAAGGACAGGGGACCGGGGAGCTGTTTTTT. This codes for CASSFQGQGTGELFF.

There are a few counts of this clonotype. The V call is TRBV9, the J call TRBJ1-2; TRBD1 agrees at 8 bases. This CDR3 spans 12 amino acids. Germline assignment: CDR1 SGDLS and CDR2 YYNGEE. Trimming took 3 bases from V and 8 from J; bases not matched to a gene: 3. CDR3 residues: CASSGQGSGYTF. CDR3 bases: TGTGCCAGCAGCGGACAGGGGAGCGGCTACACCTTC.

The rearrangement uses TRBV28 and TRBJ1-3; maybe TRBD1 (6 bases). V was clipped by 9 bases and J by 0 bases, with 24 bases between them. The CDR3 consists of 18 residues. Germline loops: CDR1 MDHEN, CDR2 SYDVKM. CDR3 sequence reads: CARSFITGTLGSGNTIYF. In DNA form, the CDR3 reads TGTGCCAGGAGCTTCATTACCGGGACATTGGGCTCTGGAAACACCATATATTTT.

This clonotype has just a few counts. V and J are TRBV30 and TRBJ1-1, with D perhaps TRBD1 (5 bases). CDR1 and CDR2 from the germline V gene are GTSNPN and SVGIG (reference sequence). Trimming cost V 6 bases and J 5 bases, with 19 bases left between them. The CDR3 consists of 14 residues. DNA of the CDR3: TGTGCCTGTGATGAGGGCCCGTGGGGGACTGAAGCTTTCTTT. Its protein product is CACDEGPWGTEAFF.

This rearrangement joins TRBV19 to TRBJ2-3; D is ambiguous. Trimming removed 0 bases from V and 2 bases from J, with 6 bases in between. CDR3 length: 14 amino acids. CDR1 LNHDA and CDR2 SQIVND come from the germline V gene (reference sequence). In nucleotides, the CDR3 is TGTGCCAGTAGTATAGATCACCCCACAGATACGCAGTATTTT. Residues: CASSIDHPTDTQYF.

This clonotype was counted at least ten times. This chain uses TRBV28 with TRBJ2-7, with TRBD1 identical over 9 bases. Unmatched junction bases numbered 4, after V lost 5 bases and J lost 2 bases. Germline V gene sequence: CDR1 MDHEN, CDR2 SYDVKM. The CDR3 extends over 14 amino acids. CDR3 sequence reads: CASSQTGGTYEQYF. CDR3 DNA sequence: TGTGCCAGCAGTCAGACAGGGGGAACCTACGAGCAGTACTTC.

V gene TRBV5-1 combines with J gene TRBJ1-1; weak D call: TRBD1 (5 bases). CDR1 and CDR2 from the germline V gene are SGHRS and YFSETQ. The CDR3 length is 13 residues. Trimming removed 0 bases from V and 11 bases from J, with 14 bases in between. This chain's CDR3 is CASSLEGAMRAFF. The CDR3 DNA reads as TGCGCCAGCAGCTTGGAAGGGGCGATGAGGGCTTTCTTT.

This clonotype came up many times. The CDR3 here is CASSLRLAGGFQETQYF. CDR3 nucleotide sequence: TGTGCCAGCAGTTTGAGACTAGCGGGGGGGTTCCAAGAGACCCAGTACTTC. This chain joins TRBV12-3 or TRBV12-4 and TRBJ2-5; 14 bases align to TRBD2. This CDR3 region has 17 residues. V trimming: 3 bases; J trimming: 1 base; junction bases outside the gene matches: 4.

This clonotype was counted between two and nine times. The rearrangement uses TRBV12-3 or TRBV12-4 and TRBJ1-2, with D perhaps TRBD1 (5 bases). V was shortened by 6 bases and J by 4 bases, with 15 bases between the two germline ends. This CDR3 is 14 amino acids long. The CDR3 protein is CASSPLGEAYGYTF. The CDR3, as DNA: TGTGCCAGCAGCCCCCTAGGGGAGGCCTATGGCTACACCTTC.

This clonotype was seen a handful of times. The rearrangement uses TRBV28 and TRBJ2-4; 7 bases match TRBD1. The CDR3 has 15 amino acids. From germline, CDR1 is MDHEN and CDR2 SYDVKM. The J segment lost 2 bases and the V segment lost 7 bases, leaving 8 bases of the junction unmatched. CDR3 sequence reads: CASTPAQGTKNIQYF. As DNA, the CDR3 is TGTGCCAGCACCCCCGCACAGGGGACCAAAAACATTCAGTACTTC. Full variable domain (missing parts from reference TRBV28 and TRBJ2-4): DVKVTQSSRYLVKRTGEKVFLECVQDMDHENMFWYRQDPGLGLRLIYFSYDVKMKEKGDIPEGYSVSREKKERFSLILESASTNQTSMYLCASTPAQGTKNIQYFGAGTRLSVL.

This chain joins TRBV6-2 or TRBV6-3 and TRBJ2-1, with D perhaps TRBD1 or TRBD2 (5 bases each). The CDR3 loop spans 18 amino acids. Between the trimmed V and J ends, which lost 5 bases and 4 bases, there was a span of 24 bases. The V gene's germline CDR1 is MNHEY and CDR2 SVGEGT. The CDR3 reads CASSTRSGTTSRYNEQFF. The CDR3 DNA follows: TGTGCCAGCAGTACCAGATCCGGGACGACGAGTCGTTACAATGAGCAGTTCTTC.

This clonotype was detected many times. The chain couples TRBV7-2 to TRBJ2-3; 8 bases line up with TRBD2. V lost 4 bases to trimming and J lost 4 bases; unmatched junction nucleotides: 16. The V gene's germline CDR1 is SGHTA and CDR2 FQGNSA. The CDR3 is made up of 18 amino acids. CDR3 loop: CASSSTGWLAGSPDTQYF. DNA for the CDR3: TGTGCCAGCAGCTCCACAGGGTGGCTAGCGGGTAGTCCAGATACGCAGTATTTT.